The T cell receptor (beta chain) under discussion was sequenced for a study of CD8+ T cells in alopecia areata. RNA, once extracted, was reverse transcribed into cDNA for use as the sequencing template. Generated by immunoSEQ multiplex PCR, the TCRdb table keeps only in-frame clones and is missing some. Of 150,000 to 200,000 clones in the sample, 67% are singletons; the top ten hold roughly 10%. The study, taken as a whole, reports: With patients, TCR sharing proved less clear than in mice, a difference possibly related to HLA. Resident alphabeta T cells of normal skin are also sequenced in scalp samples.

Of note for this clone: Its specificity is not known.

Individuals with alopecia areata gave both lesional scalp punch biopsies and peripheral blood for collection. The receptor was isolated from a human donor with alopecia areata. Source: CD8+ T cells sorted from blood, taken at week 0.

The CDR3: CASNPGPYNEQFF. The CDR3 DNA is TGTGCCAGCAACCCGGGCCCCTACAATGAGCAGTTCTTC. The rearrangement uses TRBV6-6 and TRBJ2-1; D not certain. Germline lookup yields CDR1 MNHNY and CDR2 SVGAGI (reference sequence). This CDR3 comprises 13 residues. V lost 7 bases to trimming and J lost 2 bases, with 9 bases between them.